The clone carrying this T cell receptor beta chain was seen repeatedly, ten times or more. The germline V gene encodes CDR1 MNHNY and CDR2 SVGAGI (reference sequence). Trimming shortened V by 6 bases and J by 0 bases, and 9 bases separated the two germline ends. The CDR3 has 13 residues. This library used around 400 ng RNA and molecular barcoded adaptors spanning alpha/delta and beta/gamma chains. MiXCR, applied by TCRdb to the reads, yields one record per CDR3 protein. The table lists roughly 93,000 distinct CDR3 sequences, roughly a fifth of them singletons. This entry belongs to a study of read filtering for tumor transcriptome and immune sequencing. For the study at large: Revised staging placed roughly 8 patients in R-ISS I, 15 to 20 in II, about 7 in III. Transcriptome libraries were built from DNase-treated RNA. TCR-mapped reads were about 4.05 to 10.27 million with IR-seq versus about 80 to 1273 with RNA-seq.

Input material: a population of CD138-negative cells sorted from bone marrow. The chain uses TRBV6-6 and TRBJ2-7; D is uncertain. The TCR sequence derives from a donor aged 40 or over with multiple myeloma. The CDR3 region is CASRDYHSYEQYF. CDR3 bases: TGTGCCAGCAGGGATTACCACTCCTACGAGCAGTACTTC.